Listed below are T cell receptor beta chains from one sample, sequenced in a study of shared clonotypes between healthy human individuals. The assay was immunoSEQ multiplex PCR, and TCRdb's table has in-frame clones only and misses some. The sample yields around 1.4 million clones, around 98.5% seen once. The source material was naive CD4+ T cells sorted from blood. These receptors all stem from a man younger than 40 in good health. The CDR3 runs from the conserved cysteine through the conserved F or W. The order of the fields is clone size, J gene, D gene, V gene, CDR3 DNA, CDR3 protein. The D gene is left open where the match is weak. Size tells how often a clone was seen (once, few, many) or the class of an expanded clone, and some rows leave it out.

>.|TRBJ2-1|TRBD1|TRBV5-4
TGTGCCAGCACTTCAGGGGGCTCATACAATGAGCAGTTCTTC
CASTSGGSYNEQFF
>.|TRBJ1-2|TRBD1|TRBV25-1
TGTGCCAGCAGTGACCCCGGACAGGGTGGCTACACCTTC
CASSDPGQGGYTF
>.|TRBJ2-5|.|TRBV5-1
TGCGCCAGCAGCTTGGGGGTAGGGAGAGAGACCCAGTACTTC
CASSLGVGRETQYF
>.|TRBJ1-4|TRBD1|TRBV5-1
TGCGCCAGCAGCACCGGACAGGGCCATGCAACTAATGAAAAACTGTTTTTT
CASSTGQGHATNEKLFF
>.|TRBJ2-7|.|TRBV5-4
TGTGCCAGCAGCTCTTCGGACGGTCTCGGCGAGCAGTACTTC
CASSSSDGLGEQYF
>.|TRBJ2-3|.|TRBV5-1
TGCGCCAGCAGCTTGGTGCCTCCGACAGATACGCAGTATTTT
CASSLVPPTDTQYF
>.|TRBJ2-7|.|TRBV5-1
TGCGCCAGCAGCCTCGGACTGGGAAGAGTGGCCCCCTACGAGCAGTACTTC
CASSLGLGRVAPYEQYF
>.|TRBJ2-1|.|TRBV6-6
TGTGCCAGCAGTTGGGAGCTAAATGAGCAGTTCTTC
CASSWELNEQFF
>.|TRBJ2-2|TRBD2|TRBV7-3
TGTGCCAGCAGTTACGGACTAGCGAACACCGGGGAGCTGTTTTTT
CASSYGLANTGELFF
>.|TRBJ2-7|TRBD1|TRBV9
TGTGCCAGCAGCGTAGGTGGAGACAGGGGCTACGAGCAGTACTTC
CASSVGGDRGYEQYF
>.|TRBJ2-2|.|TRBV10-1
TGCGCCAGCAGTGAATTAGGGAACACCGGGGAGCTGTTTTTT
CASSELGNTGELFF
>once|TRBJ1-2|TRBD1|TRBV28
TGTGCCAGCAGTGGGAGAACTGACAGGGGGCTAGGTGCGGGTTTAGGTCCTTACGGTGGCTACACCTTC
CASSGRTDRGLGAGLGPYGGYTF
>once|TRBJ2-7|TRBD1|TRBV6-5
TGTGCCAGCAGCACTACCGGGACAGGGTCCGGGGAGCAGTACTTC
CASSTTGTGSGEQYF
>.|TRBJ2-1|TRBD2|TRBV7-9
TGTGCCAGCAGCACCGGGGGACTAGCGGGAGATTACAATGAGCAGTTCTTC
CASSTGGLAGDYNEQFF
>.|TRBJ2-5|.|TRBV5-1
TGCGCCAGCAGCTTTAACAGGGCAGAGACCCAGTACTTC
CASSFNRAETQYF
>.|TRBJ2-2|.|TRBV7-2
TGTGCCGGCAGGAACACCGGGGAGCTGTTTTTT
CAGRNTGELFF
>.|TRBJ1-2|TRBD1|TRBV4-2
TGTGCCAGCAGCTCCGACAGGGTCCCTAACTATGGCTACACCTTC
CASSSDRVPNYGYTF
>.|TRBJ1-2|.|TRBV28
TGTGCCAGCAGTTTGGTAGGGGCTAACTATGGCTACACCTTC
CASSLVGANYGYTF
>.|TRBJ2-7|TRBD2|TRBV19
TGTGCCAGTACCAAAGCCGGGACTAGCGGGAGTACTTACGAGCAGTACTTC
CASTKAGTSGSTYEQYF
>.|TRBJ2-1|.|TRBV11-3
TGTGCCAGCAGCTTAGGAGTCAACAATGAGCAGTTCTTC
CASSLGVNNEQFF
>.|TRBJ2-3|.|TRBV9
TGTGCCAGCAGCGCGCACTTAAGCACAGATACGCAGTATTTT
CASSAHLSTDTQYF
>once|TRBJ2-3|TRBD2|TRBV11-1
TGTGCCAGCAGCTTAGTGGCGGGAGGAAGCACAGATACGCAGTATTTT
CASSLVAGGSTDTQYF
>.|TRBJ2-3|.|TRBV11-3
TGTGCCAGCAGCTTAACAGATACGCAGTATTTT
CASSLTDTQYF
>.|TRBJ2-3|TRBD1|TRBV4-1
TGCGCCAGCAGCCAAGAGGGGGCAGGGGGTCCTATCACAGATACGCAGTATTTT
CASSQEGAGGPITDTQYF